Below, 19 T cell receptor beta chains from the same sample are listed, as sequenced in a study of T cells in Graves' hyperthyroidism and ophthalmopathy. TCR beta CDR3 regions were amplified from RNA transcripts. HTBI primers were employed in a first-round RT-PCR of the TCR CDR3. TCRdb re-called the multiplex PCR reads with MiXCR, one entry per CDR3 protein. Of hundreds of thousands of distinct CDR3 sequences listed, 14% to 15% are singletons. The sequenced sample consisted of blood. Receptors were obtained from a man aged 18 to 30 with Graves' ophthalmopathy.

J is TRBJ1-2 and V is TRBV6-1; TRBD1 agrees at 9 bases. The V gene end was trimmed by 4 bases and the J gene end by 7 bases; junction bases not matched to a gene: 7. The CDR3 contains 14 residues. Germline CDR1 MNHNS, CDR2 SASEGT. CDR3 sequence (DNA): TGTGCCAGCAGTGGGCCGGGACAGGGTTTTGGCTACACCTTC. Translation gives CASSGPGQGFGYTF.

This clonotype came up a few times. This sequence joins TRBV7-9 and TRBJ2-5; 8 nucleotides line up with TRBD2. The germline CDR1 and CDR2 sequences are SEHNR and FQNEAQ (reference sequence). CDR3 length equals 17 residues. V lost 1 base and J lost 0; bases outside the gene matches: 7. CDR3 DNA sequence: TGTGCCAGCAGCTTAGTGGGTGTAGCGGGGTACCAAGAGACCCAGTACTTC. Amino acid sequence: CASSLVGVAGYQETQYF.

The chain combines TRBV4-2 with TRBJ1-2; a possible D gene is TRBD1 (5 bases). From germline, CDR1 is LGHNA and CDR2 YNFKEQ. Trimming left V 0 bases short and J 6 bases short, with 14 bases between. This CDR3 region has 15 residues. Written as DNA, the CDR3 is TGTGCCAGCAGCCAAGAGACCTCAACAGGCCATGGCTACACCTTC. Translated: CASSQETSTGHGYTF.

The gene calls are TRBV30 and TRBJ2-1; D is possibly TRBD1 or TRBD2 (5 bases each). Germline V gene sequence: CDR1 GTSNPN, CDR2 SVGIG (reference sequence). There are 14 residues in the CDR3. Trimming cost V 2 bases and J 0 bases, with 8 bases left between them. DNA of the CDR3: TGTGCCTGGAGTAAAGGGACCTCCTACAATGAGCAGTTCTTC. It specifies CAWSKGTSYNEQFF.

The chain is built from TRBV3-1 and TRBJ2-3; D is possibly TRBD2 (6 bases). Trimming cost V 3 bases and J 1 base, with 17 bases left between them. Germline CDR1 LGHDT, CDR2 YNNKEL (reference sequence). CDR3 size: 17 residues. In nucleotides, the CDR3 is TGTGCCAGCAGCCAGGCCAGGAGTGGCGGGGGCACAGATACGCAGTATTTT. Protein: CASSQARSGGGTDTQYF.

There are a few counts of this clonotype. V and J are TRBV18 and TRBJ2-2, with 8 bases that match TRBD2. CDR1 and CDR2 from the germline V gene are KGHSH and LQKENI. J was trimmed by 2 bases and V by 6 bases; bases with no gene match: 5. This CDR3 spans 15 amino acids. CDR3 coding DNA: TGTGCCAGCTCTCGTAGCGGGGCCAACACCGGGGAGCTGTTTTTT. Translation gives CASSRSGANTGELFF.

The chain recombines TRBV11-2 with TRBJ2-5; a weak D match, TRBD2 (6 bases). CDR1 and CDR2 (germline): SGHAT, FQNNGV. CDR3 length: 15 residues. The V end was cut by 3 bases, the J end by 4 bases, with 15 bases between. The CDR3 protein is CASSLAPGGRETQYF. The CDR3, as DNA: TGTGCCAGCAGCTTGGCCCCTGGGGGGAGAGAGACCCAGTACTTC.

To note about this clonotype: Being one base from a much bigger clone, this may be a read error. The chain is built from TRBV11-2 and TRBJ1-6; 9 nucleotides agree with TRBD1. CDR1 is SGHAT, CDR2 FQNNGV, per germline. The CDR3 is 16 residues long. Trimming at V came to 4 bases and at J to 9 bases, leaving 10 bases not matched to a gene. The CDR3 loop reads CASSSRDRVPTSPLHF. The CDR3 coding sequence is TGTGCCAGCAGCTCAAGGGACAGGGTGCCAACTTCACCCCTCCACTTT.

There are a few counts of this clonotype. The rearrangement joins TRBV4-1 to TRBJ2-3, with D uncertain. V was cut by 3 bases and J by 2 bases, with 9 bases left in between. CDR3 length: 14 amino acids. CDR1 is MGHRA and CDR2 is YSYEKL in the germline V gene. Here the CDR3 reads CASSHEGNTDTQYF. Written as DNA, the CDR3 is TGCGCCAGCAGCCATGAAGGTAACACAGATACGCAGTATTTT.

This clonotype came up many times. This rearrangement joins TRBV5-1 to TRBJ1-2; 7 bases line up with TRBD1. The CDR3 has 15 amino acids. The V gene end was trimmed by 1 base and the J gene end by 4 bases; junction bases not matched to a gene: 7. Germline loops: CDR1 SGHRS, CDR2 YFSETQ. CDR3 residues: CASSLRTGRIYGYTF. CDR3 coding DNA: TGCGCCAGCAGCTTGCGGACAGGCCGAATCTATGGCTACACCTTC. Using reference TRBV5-1 and TRBJ1-2 for the parts outside the CDR3, the full variable domain is KAGVTQTPRYLIKTRGQQVTLSCSPISGHRSVSWYQQTPGQGLQFLFEYFSETQRNKGNFPGRFSGRQFSNSRSEMNVSTLELGDSALYLCASSLRTGRIYGYTFGSGTRLTVV.

As for this clonotype: A much larger clone lies a single base off, so this may be a read error. The rearrangement joins TRBV28 to TRBJ2-7; D uncertain. The J call may be wrong; the DNA end is better matched by TRBJ2-1. Germline V gene lookup returns CDR1 MDHEN and CDR2 SYDVKM. This CDR3 is 11 amino acids long. The CDR3 reads CASGISYEQFF. CDR3 in DNA: TGTGCCAGCGGTATCTCCTACGAGCAGTTCTTC.

This clonotype was detected only a few times. The chain employs TRBV4-1 and TRBJ2-5; 9 nucleotides line up with TRBD2. The CDR3 is 16 amino acids. With 1 base clipped from V and 1 base from J, the junction kept 4 bases outside the gene matches. Germline V lookup: CDR1 MGHRA, CDR2 YSYEKL. Here the CDR3 reads CASSQGVAGAQETQYF. DNA of the CDR3: TGCGCCAGCAGCCAAGGGGTAGCGGGGGCCCAAGAGACCCAGTACTTC.

This clonotype was seen more than once but under ten times. V and J are TRBV5-1 and TRBJ2-4, with 10 bases identical to TRBD1. V gave up 0 bases and J gave up 7 bases; unmatched junction bases: 10. CDR1 and CDR2 (germline): SGHRS, YFSETQ. The CDR3 consists of 17 residues. DNA of the CDR3: TGCGCCAGCAGCTTGGGAGACAGGGGGCGCGGTGTGAACATTCAGTACTTC. Its translation: CASSLGDRGRGVNIQYF.

This clonotype was observed many times. The chain joins TRBV9 to TRBJ2-3, with D unresolved. The CDR3 loop spans 13 amino acids. V was cut by 2 bases and J by 2 bases, with 6 bases left in between. CDR1 SGDLS and CDR2 YYNGEE come from the germline V gene. This chain's CDR3 is CASSVGFTDTQYF. The CDR3 DNA follows: TGTGCCAGCAGCGTGGGGTTCACAGATACGCAGTATTTT. Drawing the rest from reference TRBV9 and TRBJ2-3, the complete variable domain is DSGVTQTPKHLITATGQRVTLRCSPRSGDLSVYWYQQSLDQGLQFLIQYYNGEERAKGNILERFSAQQFPDLHSELNLSSLELGDSALYFCASSVGFTDTQYFGPGTRLTVL.

There are many counts of this clonotype. CDR3 sequence (DNA): TGTGCCAGCAGCTTACTCAGGAACACTGAAGCTTTCTTT. Encoded protein: CASSLLRNTEAFF. The genes are TRBV13 and TRBJ1-1; D not resolved. The V gene lost 2 bases and the J gene lost 1 base, with 5 bases spanning the gap. The CDR3 is 13 residues long. Looked up from germline, CDR1 is PRHDT and CDR2 is FYEKMQ (reference sequence).

This clonotype was seen a few times. The chain has TRBV5-8 and TRBJ1-5; 8 nucleotides align to TRBD1. The CDR3 has 15 residues. Unmatched junction bases numbered 7, after V lost 1 base and J lost 7 bases. The germline V gene encodes CDR1 SGHTS and CDR2 YDEGEE. CDR3 nucleotides: TGTGCCAGCAGCTTGACAGGGGGTTTGGGACAGCCCCAGCATTTT. It specifies CASSLTGGLGQPQHF.

In the case of this clonotype: Being one base from a much bigger clone, this may be a read error. V is TRBV5-1 and J is TRBJ2-7; unclear D gene. The CDR3 runs 11 residues. The germline CDR1 and CDR2 sequences are SGHRS and YFSETQ. The V end was cut by 4 bases, the J end by 7 bases, with 9 bases between. The CDR3 sequence: CASSIGDEQYF. CDR3 in DNA: TGCGCCAGCAGCATTGGGGATGAGCAGTACTTC.

This clonotype was observed a few times. The CDR3 loop is CASSKVGLSSYEQYF. The CDR3 DNA follows: TGTGCCAGCAGCAAAGTAGGACTGAGCTCCTACGAGCAGTACTTC. The chain is built from TRBV7-9 and TRBJ2-7, with D possibly being TRBD2 (5 bases). V was clipped by 5 bases and J by 0 bases, with 14 bases between them. Germline CDR1 SEHNR, CDR2 FQNEAQ (reference sequence). The CDR3 loop spans 15 amino acids.

This clonotype was recorded at least ten times. V is TRBV11-2 and J is TRBJ2-1, with D maybe TRBD2 (7 bases). This CDR3 has 13 amino acids. Germline assignment: CDR1 SGHAT and CDR2 FQNNGV. With 2 bases removed from V and 8 bases from J, the gap between germline ends came to 10 bases. The CDR3 nucleotides are TGTGCCAGCAGCTTAAGGGGGGGCTATGAGCAGTTCTTC. Translation gives CASSLRGGYEQFF.